The sequence of this T cell receptor beta chain was determined in a study of cytomegalovirus exposure and HLA in healthy donors. Germline trimming cut 1 base from V and 3 bases from J; bases unmatched to any gene: 10. Germline loops: CDR1 SGHVS, CDR2 FNYEAQ. The CDR3 is made up of 17 amino acids. Study-level results: The majority of TCR sequences were rare, yet some public TCRs appeared in many donors. HLA restriction was apparent for most CMV-associated TCR beta chains in a later analysis. Previously analyzed data showed that most TCR beta V segments were productive at a frequency of about 87% or about 30%.

In the PCR, 60 Vbeta and 13 Jbeta primers were used. Sequencing used immunoSEQ multiplex PCR; TCRdb keeps in-frame clones, though not all of them. Of some 190,000 clones listed, around 87% are singletons. As regards this clone: Its antigen is unidentified.

The sample consisted of PBMCs. V gene TRBV7-6 combines with J gene TRBJ2-7; the match to TRBD2 covers 9 bases. The sequence was obtained from a boy aged 2 to 10 in good health and CMV-seronegative. This CDR3 is CASSLEVRAGGYYEQYF. The DNA of the CDR3 is TGTGCCAGCAGCTTAGAAGTTCGAGCGGGGGGATACTACGAGCAGTACTTC.